This is a list of T cell receptor beta chains from one sample in a study of beta chain features in type 1 diabetes. The data were produced by immunoSEQ multiplex PCR, yet TCRdb's version contains in-frame clones alone and is incomplete. This table has 350,000 to 400,000 clones, about 16% appearing once. Sequences were obtained from naive CD4+ T cells from blood. The receptor source for this set is a woman aged 18-29 years in good health. CDR3s include the opening cysteine and the closing phenylalanine or tryptophan. A D gene is named only where the DNA matches it firmly. Size values are once, few and many counts, or a class for expanded clones, and some rows have none.

size: -; V: TRBV5-6; D: -; J: TRBJ1-2; DNA: TGTGCCAGCAGCTTGGGCGGCGGAAACTATGGCTACACCTTC; CDR3: CASSLGGGNYGYTF
size: -; V: TRBV7-3; D: -; J: TRBJ2-7; DNA: TGTGCCAGCAGCTTAACGGGGCAGGGTCACGACGAGCAGTACTTC; CDR3: CASSLTGQGHDEQYF
size: few; V: TRBV19; D: -; J: TRBJ2-6; DNA: TGTGCCAGTAGCATGGGAGTGAACTCTGGGGCCAACGTCCTGACTTTC; CDR3: CASSMGVNSGANVLTF
size: -; V: TRBV2; D: -; J: TRBJ2-7; DNA: TGTGCCAGCAGTACTTTGTACGAGCAGTACTTC; CDR3: CASSTLYEQYF
size: -; V: TRBV28; D: TRBD2; J: TRBJ2-1; DNA: TGTGCCAGCAGTTTATTCGCGGGAGGTGAGCAGTTCTTC; CDR3: CASSLFAGGEQFF
size: few; V: TRBV18; D: -; J: TRBJ2-1; DNA: TGTGCCAGCTCACCATCAGGGGCGGCCTACAATGAGCAGTTCTTC; CDR3: CASSPSGAAYNEQFF
size: -; V: TRBV18; D: TRBD2; J: TRBJ2-1; DNA: TGTGCCAGCTCACGCGGACTAGCGGGAGTTGATGAGCAGTTCTTC; CDR3: CASSRGLAGVDEQFF
size: -; V: TRBV5-4; D: TRBD1; J: TRBJ1-2; DNA: TGTGCCAGCAGCCACACGGGACAGGGCATTGGCTACACCTTC; CDR3: CASSHTGQGIGYTF
size: few; V: TRBV20-1; D: TRBD2; J: TRBJ2-1; DNA: TGCAGTGCTAGTCCCGGGACTACGCAGTTCTTC; CDR3: CSASPGTTQFF
size: -; V: TRBV4-2; D: -; J: TRBJ2-3; DNA: TGTGCCAGCAGCCGGGGGGAGCGGGATACGCAGTATTTT; CDR3: CASSRGERDTQYF
size: few; V: TRBV4-3; D: TRBD2; J: TRBJ2-5; DNA: TGCGCCAGCAGCCAAGTTGGACTAGCGGAGGAGACCCAGTACTTC; CDR3: CASSQVGLAEETQYF
size: few; V: TRBV19; D: TRBD1; J: TRBJ1-2; DNA: TGTGCCAGCCGAAGACGCCGGGACAGTGGTTCCTTATATGGCTACACCTTC; CDR3: CASRRRRDSGSLYGYTF
size: -; V: TRBV30; D: -; J: TRBJ2-7; DNA: TGTGCCTGGAGGCGCTCTTTCTACGAGCAGTACTTC; CDR3: CAWRRSFYEQYF
size: few; V: TRBV10-3; D: TRBD1; J: TRBJ2-7; DNA: TGTGCCATCACTGAAACAGGGGGAAGGGGCGAGCAGTACTTC; CDR3: CAITETGGRGEQYF
size: few; V: TRBV14; D: TRBD2; J: TRBJ2-7; DNA: TGTGCCAGCAGCCAAGGACTAGCGGGGCCCTACGAGCAGTACTTC; CDR3: CASSQGLAGPYEQYF
size: -; V: TRBV15; D: -; J: TRBJ2-7; DNA: TGTGCCACCAGCAAAGCGGATCGGGCTTCCTACGAGCAGTACTTC; CDR3: CATSKADRASYEQYF
size: -; V: TRBV7-9; D: -; J: TRBJ2-7; DNA: TGTGCCAGCAGCCCGAGACTTGCTAGTAACGAGCAGTACTTC; CDR3: CASSPRLASNEQYF
size: -; V: TRBV4-3; D: -; J: TRBJ2-1; DNA: TGCGCCAGCAGCCAAGATTCCCGTGGGTCCCTAGAGGGTGAGCAGTTCTTC; CDR3: CASSQDSRGSLEGEQFF
size: -; V: TRBV5-4; D: -; J: TRBJ2-1; DNA: TGTGCCAGCAGCGAAGGACTATCTCTCCCTCAGGATGAGCAGTTCTTC; CDR3: CASSEGLSLPQDEQFF
size: -; V: TRBV9; D: -; J: TRBJ2-1; DNA: TGTGCCAGCAGCTGGACTCCGCCTGATGAGCAGTTCTTC; CDR3: CASSWTPPDEQFF
size: few; V: TRBV7-9; D: -; J: TRBJ1-5; DNA: TGTGCCAGCAGCTTACAGAGCAATCAGCCCCAGCATTTT; CDR3: CASSLQSNQPQHF
size: few; V: TRBV7-8; D: -; J: TRBJ1-5; DNA: TGTGCCAGCAGCTTAGGTACAGGGAATCAGCCCCAGCATTTT; CDR3: CASSLGTGNQPQHF
size: -; V: TRBV7-8; D: -; J: TRBJ2-3; DNA: TGTGCCAGCAGCTACAGGGAATTGAGCACAGATACGCAGTATTTT; CDR3: CASSYRELSTDTQYF
size: -; V: TRBV29-1; D: TRBD2; J: TRBJ2-2; DNA: TGCAGCGTGTTACTAGCGGGAGCCTTCGCCGGGGAGCTGTTTTTT; CDR3: CSVLLAGAFAGELFF
size: few; V: TRBV5-1; D: TRBD2; J: TRBJ2-3; DNA: TGCGCCAGCAGCTTAGCCGGGACTAGCGGGAGCACAGATACGCAGTATTTT; CDR3: CASSLAGTSGSTDTQYF
size: -; V: TRBV4-3; D: -; J: TRBJ1-2; DNA: TGCGCCAGCAGCCGGGAGGATGGCAGTGGCTACACCTTC; CDR3: CASSREDGSGYTF
size: -; V: TRBV5-1; D: TRBD1; J: TRBJ2-7; DNA: TGCGCCAGCAGCTCCGGGACAGGACTATACGAGCAGTACTTC; CDR3: CASSSGTGLYEQYF
size: -; V: TRBV25-1; D: TRBD1; J: TRBJ1-2; DNA: TGTGCCAGCAGTGATCTTGACAGGGGGCATGGCTACACCTTC; CDR3: CASSDLDRGHGYTF
size: few; V: TRBV13; D: TRBD2; J: TRBJ2-1; DNA: TGTGCCAGCAGCCCAGGGAGGGCCAATAATGAGCAGTTCTTC; CDR3: CASSPGRANNEQFF
size: -; V: TRBV4-2; D: -; J: TRBJ2-3; DNA: TGTGCCAGCAGCCAAGATCCATCGTCTCTACCCACAGATACGCAGTATTTT; CDR3: CASSQDPSSLPTDTQYF
size: -; V: TRBV9; D: TRBD1; J: TRBJ1-1; DNA: TGTGCCAGCAACGTCCCGGGACAGACTGAAGCTTTCTTT; CDR3: CASNVPGQTEAFF
size: once; V: TRBV28; D: -; J: TRBJ2-5; DNA: TGTGCCAGCAACTCGCTGGGCCGGGAGACCCAGTACTTC; CDR3: CASNSLGRETQYF
size: -; V: TRBV7-8; D: TRBD1; J: TRBJ1-1; DNA: TGTGCCAGCAGCTTAGCCGGACAGGGAGGAACTGAAGCTTTCTTT; CDR3: CASSLAGQGGTEAFF
size: few; V: TRBV7-3; D: -; J: TRBJ2-5; DNA: TGTGCCAGCAGCTTAGGTGGACAGTTTCGGGAGACCCAGTACTTC; CDR3: CASSLGGQFRETQYF
size: -; V: TRBV30; D: -; J: TRBJ2-3; DNA: TGTGCCTGGAGTGCTGGGGGGGCGTCTACGCAGTATTTT; CDR3: CAWSAGGASTQYF
size: few; V: TRBV5-1; D: -; J: TRBJ2-2; DNA: TGCGCCAGCAGCTTGAACTGGATATCTATGACTGGGGAGCTGTTTTTT; CDR3: CASSLNWISMTGELFF
size: -; V: TRBV5-1; D: TRBD1; J: TRBJ2-4; DNA: TGCGCCAGCAGCTCCGGGACAGGGAAAAACATTCAGTACTTC; CDR3: CASSSGTGKNIQYF
size: -; V: TRBV15; D: -; J: TRBJ2-3; DNA: TGTGCCACCAGCAGCGAACATTTAGCGGAGAGCACAGATACGCAGTATTTT; CDR3: CATSSEHLAESTDTQYF
size: -; V: TRBV30; D: TRBD1; J: TRBJ1-2; DNA: TGTGCCTCAGACAGGGGGCGGAGGGGCTACACCTTC; CDR3: CASDRGRRGYTF
size: few; V: TRBV7-9; D: TRBD2; J: TRBJ2-1; DNA: TGTGCCAGCAGGCCCGGGAGGGCCGGCAATGAGCAGTTCTTC; CDR3: CASRPGRAGNEQFF
size: few; V: TRBV28; D: TRBD1; J: TRBJ2-5; DNA: TGTGCCAGCAGTTTATGGGACAGGGGGCGACTGGAGACCCAGTACTTC; CDR3: CASSLWDRGRLETQYF
size: few; V: TRBV5-1; D: TRBD1; J: TRBJ1-3; DNA: TGCGCCAGCAGCCCCAAACAGGGGACGGCCTCTGGAAACACCATATATTTT; CDR3: CASSPKQGTASGNTIYF
size: -; V: TRBV7-2; D: TRBD2; J: TRBJ2-4; DNA: TGTGCCAGCAGCTTAGCGGGAGGGCGGTACATTCAGTACTTC; CDR3: CASSLAGGRYIQYF
size: -; V: TRBV6-1; D: TRBD2; J: TRBJ2-1; DNA: TGTGCCAGCAGTCCCAGCGGGGTTGGGGAGGTGTTCTTC; CDR3: CASSPSGVGEVFF
size: -; V: TRBV28; D: TRBD1; J: TRBJ1-5; DNA: TGTGCCAGCACCCCGGGACAGGGCAATCAGCCCCAGCATTTT; CDR3: CASTPGQGNQPQHF
size: -; V: TRBV2; D: TRBD1; J: TRBJ2-2; DNA: TGTGCCACAGGGGACAGGGTATCCACCGGGGAGCTGTTTTTT; CDR3: CATGDRVSTGELFF
size: -; V: TRBV4-1; D: -; J: TRBJ2-3; DNA: TGCGCCAGCGCAAGCGGCGGTAGCACAGATACGCAGTATTTT; CDR3: CASASGGSTDTQYF
size: -; V: TRBV11-2; D: TRBD1; J: TRBJ2-3; DNA: TGTGCCAGCACCTTACTGGGACAGAGTTTCACAGATACGCAGTATTTT; CDR3: CASTLLGQSFTDTQYF
size: -; V: TRBV14; D: TRBD1; J: TRBJ1-2; DNA: TGTGCCAGCAGCCAACCGGGACAGAGACCCTATGGCTACACCTTC; CDR3: CASSQPGQRPYGYTF
size: -; V: TRBV15; D: TRBD2; J: TRBJ2-1; DNA: TGTGCCACCAGCCAACTAGCGGGAGTTAAAAATGAGCAGTTCTTC; CDR3: CATSQLAGVKNEQFF